The sample holds a few counts of the clone carrying this T cell receptor beta chain. The target antigen is unknown. The CDR3 is 15 amino acids. In germline, CDR1 is MGHDK, CDR2 SYGVNS. V dropped 6 bases and J dropped 0 bases, with 14 bases sitting between them. This sample is part of a study of blood T cells in healthy people across ages. A second roughly 6 to 11 cycle PCR used barcoded and J-beta primers. Each of the cDNA molecules was tagged by a template-switch adaptor with 12 random nucleotides. MiXCR, applied by TCRdb to the 5' RACE reads, yields one record per CDR3 protein. This sample yields 1.4 million to 1.5 million distinct CDR3 sequences, of which approximately 38% are seen a single time; 7% to 9.5% belongs to the top ten. Findings of the study overall: Unsorted PBMCs blocked a conclusive comparison of naive and antigen-experienced cells.

Sequencing was carried out using blood. The genes are TRBV25-1 and TRBJ1-2, with a weak D call TRBD1 (6 bases). This sequence originates from a woman aged 18-35 years in good health. CDR3 DNA: TGTGCCAGCAGCGCTACAGGGAGAGCTAACTATGGCTACACCTTC. It codes for CASSATGRANYGYTF.